This T cell receptor (beta chain) was captured in a study of cytomegalovirus exposure and HLA in healthy donors. This clone came up once. Clones were read by immunoSEQ multiplex PCR, and TCRdb kept only the in-frame ones, dropping some. This table has 150,000 or so clones, around four fifths appearing once. The source is a man aged 25 to 40 in good health and CMV-seropositive. The sample consisted of PBMCs.

The CDR3 coding sequence is TGTGCCAGCAGCGGGAAGGGGACTGAAGCTTTCTTT. Its protein is CASSGKGTEAFF. V usage is TRBV9 and J usage is TRBJ1-1; possible D gene TRBD1, 5 bases. CDR3 length: 12 residues. The V gene's germline CDR1 is SGDLS and CDR2 YYNGEE. The V gene lost 3 bases and the J gene lost 5 bases, with 8 bases spanning the gap.